One sample yielded the 15 T cell receptor beta chains listed below, sequenced in a study of T cell repertoires in cytomegalovirus infection. A single record per CDR3 protein comes from TCRdb applying MiXCR to the reads. The data contain 250,000 to 300,000 distinct CDR3 sequences, roughly 25% of them singletons. The sample consisted of PBMCs. The source of these receptors is a human donor in good health (CMV status not recorded). Some clones in this sample may be carry-over from other donors' samples.

This chain connects TRBV3-1 to TRBJ1-1, with D hard to call. V lost 1 base, J lost 0 bases, and 12 bases lay in between. The CDR3 length is 16 residues. CDR1 and CDR2 (germline): LGHDT, YNNKEL (reference sequence). The CDR3, as DNA: TGTGCCAGCAGCCAAGGAATAGGGCTTCTGAACACTGAAGCTTTCTTT. It encodes CASSQGIGLLNTEAFF.

V usage is TRBV29-1 and J usage is TRBJ2-7; 10 nucleotides align to TRBD1. CDR3 length: 14 residues. Germline assignment: CDR1 SQVTM and CDR2 ANQGSEA. The V segment lost 4 bases and the J segment 3 bases; nucleotides outside the gene matches: 6. CDR3 nucleotides: TGCAGCGTTGTGAACCGGGACAGGGGCTACGAGCAGTACTTC. Encoded protein: CSVVNRDRGYEQYF.

This clonotype was seen many times. CDR3 bases: TGTGCCAGCAGCTTCGGCGGGACAGGGGGCGCCCGCTATGGCTACACCTTC. Encoded protein: CASSFGGTGGARYGYTF. J is TRBJ1-2 and V is TRBV7-2; 12 bases line up with TRBD1. The CDR3 is 17 residues long. With 3 bases clipped from V and 4 bases from J, the junction kept 9 bases outside the gene matches. Germline V gene lookup returns CDR1 SGHTA and CDR2 FQGNSA. Together with reference TRBV7-2 and TRBJ1-2, the CDR3 gives the full variable domain: GAGVSQSPSNKVTEKGKDVELRCDPISGHTALYWYRQSLGQGLEFLIYFQGNSAPDKSGLPSDRFSAERTGGSVSTLTIQRTQQEDSAVYLCASSFGGTGGARYGYTFGSGTRLTVV.

The rearrangement uses TRBV27 and TRBJ2-1, with 7 bases fitting TRBD2. The germline V gene has CDR1 MNHEY and CDR2 SMNVEV (reference sequence). Trimming removed 6 bases from V and 3 bases from J; junction bases left unmatched: 5. The CDR3 is made up of 14 amino acids. This CDR3 reads CASRAGTNYNEQFF. The DNA of the CDR3 is TGTGCCAGCAGAGCGGGGACGAACTACAATGAGCAGTTCTTC.

The table lists this clonotype with a few counts. V gene TRBV5-5 combines with J gene TRBJ2-7; 10 nucleotides align to TRBD1. Losses at the gene ends were 4 bases for V and 2 bases for J; bases not matched to a gene: 6. The CDR3 totals 15 residues. CDR1 and CDR2 (germline): SGHKS, YYEKEE (reference sequence). The CDR3 DNA reads as TGTGCCAGCAGCCTTGCGGGACAGGGGACCTACGAGCAGTACTTC. Its translation: CASSLAGQGTYEQYF.

The chain carries TRBV2 and TRBJ2-6; no definite D call. V lost 4 bases and J lost 0, with 13 bases in between. The V gene's germline CDR1 is SNHLY and CDR2 FYNNEI. CDR3 length equals 17 residues. Written as DNA, the CDR3 is TGTGCCAGCAGTGCGGAAACCCGCCCCTCTGGGGCCAACGTCCTGACTTTC. It encodes CASSAETRPSGANVLTF.

This clonotype was found many times. The chain employs TRBV7-2 and TRBJ1-1; D unresolved. The germline V gene encodes CDR1 SGHTA and CDR2 FQGNSA. CDR3 length equals 13 residues. Trimming removed 6 bases from V and 2 bases from J, with 10 bases in between. The CDR3 DNA sequence: TGTGCCAGCAGTTATCAGAGTAACACTGAAGCTTTCTTT. Translated, it gives CASSYQSNTEAFF.

In its sample, this clonotype was seen once. The V gene is TRBV6-8, the J gene TRBJ2-5; 7 bases match TRBD1. The CDR3 length is 14 residues. CDR1 and CDR2 (germline): MNHGY, SAAAGT. J was trimmed by 1 base and V by 7 bases; bases with no gene match: 6. CDR3 residues: CASTKAGGQETQYF. In nucleotides, the CDR3 is TGTGCCAGCACAAAGGCAGGGGGCCAAGAGACCCAGTACTTC.

The chain carries TRBV29-1 and TRBJ2-5; possible D gene TRBD2, 5 bases. Trimming shortened V by 6 bases and J by 5 bases, and 16 bases separated the two germline ends. The CDR3 is 13 residues long. Per the germline V gene, CDR1 is SQVTM and CDR2 is ANQGSEA. The CDR3 nucleotides are TGCAGCGTGGCGACACTAGTTTCGGAGACCCAGTACTTC. Translated, it gives CSVATLVSETQYF.

This sequence joins TRBV28 and TRBJ1-5; D possibly corresponds to TRBD1 (6 bases). V gave up 6 bases and J gave up 3 bases, with 12 bases separating them. The CDR3 is 14 residues long. Germline CDR1 and CDR2: MDHEN and SYDVKM. The CDR3 loop is CASRGAGINQPQHF. The CDR3 DNA reads as TGTGCCAGCAGGGGGGCGGGTATCAATCAGCCCCAGCATTTT.

The chain employs TRBV7-4 and TRBJ1-2, with D unclear. The CDR3 length is 14 residues. Trimming cost V 5 bases and J 5 bases, with 15 bases left between them. In germline, CDR1 is SGHVT, CDR2 SQSDAQ. The CDR3 loop reads CASSPKGPKYGYTF. CDR3 nucleotide sequence: TGTGCCAGCAGCCCTAAAGGACCGAAGTATGGCTACACCTTC.

This clonotype has ten or more counts. The genes are TRBV7-2 and TRBJ2-3, with TRBD1 matching over 8 bases. V was pared by 1 base and J by 6 bases, with 6 bases of the junction left unmatched. The CDR3 totals 15 residues. The germline V gene encodes CDR1 SGHTA and CDR2 FQGNSA. As DNA, the CDR3 is TGTGCCAGCAGCTTAGGGCCAGGGGGCGCGGATACGCAGTATTTT. It encodes CASSLGPGGADTQYF. Based on the CDR3 plus reference TRBV7-2 and TRBJ2-3, the full variable domain is GAGVSQSPSNKVTEKGKDVELRCDPISGHTALYWYRQSLGQGLEFLIYFQGNSAPDKSGLPSDRFSAERTGGSVSTLTIQRTQQEDSAVYLCASSLGPGGADTQYFGPGTRLTVL.

This clonotype has just a few counts. The chain combines TRBV14 with TRBJ1-1, with D perhaps TRBD1 (5 bases). This CDR3 region has 14 residues. Per germline, CDR1 SGHDN and CDR2 FVKESK. Between the trimmed V and J ends, which lost 1 base and 0 bases, there was a span of 6 bases. The CDR3: CASSQAGLNTEAFF. The CDR3 nucleotides are TGTGCCAGCAGCCAAGCAGGGCTGAACACTGAAGCTTTCTTT.

This clonotype showed up many times. The chain recombines TRBV7-2 with TRBJ2-5; tentatively, D is TRBD2 (5 bases). From germline, CDR1 is SGHTA and CDR2 FQGNSA. The CDR3 has 13 amino acids. V was trimmed by 7 bases and J by 3 bases, leaving 12 bases between them. Here the CDR3 reads CASMERTEETQYF. The CDR3 coding sequence is TGTGCCAGCATGGAGCGGACCGAAGAGACCCAGTACTTC.

V usage is TRBV7-9 and J usage is TRBJ2-3; 9 nucleotides line up with TRBD2. J gave up 7 bases and V 4 bases, and 12 bases lay outside the gene matches. Germline values: CDR1 SEHNR, CDR2 FQNEAQ (reference sequence). There are 16 residues in the CDR3. In DNA form, the CDR3 reads TGTGCCAGCAGCTCTAACGGCGGGGGGGCTCAGAATACGCAGTATTTT. Its translation is CASSSNGGGAQNTQYF.